This T cell receptor (beta chain) was identified during a study of cytomegalovirus exposure and HLA in healthy donors. Study at large: The study placed 70% to 85% of its roughly 400 genotyped donors in the Caucasian-associated ancestry cluster. Study observations and caveats: Using the classifier, cytomegalovirus status was reportedly diagnosed with high specificity and sensitivity. An observed cluster of highly shared sequence variants was recorded as a likely sequencing artifact.

CDR3 length: 14 residues. CDR1 SGHTA and CDR2 FQGNSA come from the germline V gene. Trimming at V came to 3 bases and at J to 1 base, leaving 2 bases not matched to a gene. The PCR made use of 60 Vbeta and 13 Jbeta primers. Some clones are missing from TCRdb's copy, which holds only in-frame ones; the method was immunoSEQ multiplex PCR. This repertoire shows about 180,000 clones, more than 60% found once; its top ten account for 2.5% to 3.5%. Concerning this clone: Its target is not known.

The V call is TRBV7-2, the J call TRBJ1-1; 7 bases line up with TRBD1. The sequence was obtained from a woman between 45 and 60 years old in good health and CMV-seropositive. Sequenced: PBMCs. DNA for the CDR3: TGTGCCAGCAGCTTGGACAGGCAGAACACTGAAGCTTTCTTT. Protein product: CASSLDRQNTEAFF.